This T cell receptor beta chain was found in a study of identical twins. Note on this clonotype: The antigen is undetermined.

A universal primer site was added by template switching, and unique molecular identifiers were carried by the cDNA. One entry per CDR3 protein, called by TCRdb with MiXCR from the 5' RACE reads. The repertoire holds about 570,000 distinct CDR3 sequences, with roughly 9.9% as singletons. General study results and limits: Analyses of zero insertions could, in part, be confounded by invariant MAIT and iNKT cells. Conclusions were drawn cross-sectionally by statistical analysis, without following the same donors.

The data were also submitted as part of a second study, on yellow fever vaccine responses in identical twins.

Sequencing was carried out using PBMCs. This receptor was taken from a woman aged 18 to 35 in good health.

Here the CDR3 DNA reads TGCGCCAGCAGCCACGGCTACTTGAGGGTAGCGGGATTTGCGGCTTCAAAAAACATTCAGTACTTC. Translated: CASSHGYLRVAGFAASKNIQYF. The V gene is TRBV4-1, the J gene TRBJ2-4; 8 nucleotides line up with TRBD2. The CDR3 extends over 22 amino acids. V was clipped by 3 bases and J by 4 bases; unmatched bases: 26. The germline CDR1 and CDR2 sequences are MGHRA and YSYEKL.